This T cell receptor beta chain was sequenced for a study of beta chain features in type 1 diabetes. Study background: Examination spanned 100 million to 130 million sorted cells from all samples.

General study results and limits: Shorter TCRB CDR3s, moderately but significantly so, marked every one of the four CD4+ subsets in Type 1 diabetes patients.

The V gene end was trimmed by 2 bases and the J gene end by 10 bases; junction bases not matched to a gene: 8. Germline V gene lookup returns CDR1 KGHSH and CDR2 LQKENI. CDR3 length: 15 residues. All of the isolated RNA was reverse transcribed, so expressed TCRB transcripts were sequenced. Data came from immunoSEQ multiplex PCR; TCRdb stores just in-frame clones and leaves some out. This table has 300,000 or so clones, over 11% appearing once. Turning to this clone: Its antigen is not known.

The chain links TRBV18 to TRBJ2-1; the match to TRBD1 covers 10 bases. The sample taken for sequencing was naive CD4+ T cells from blood. This receptor was identified in a man aged 25 to 45 with type 1 diabetes. The CDR3 protein is CASSPGTGEWNEQFF. In nucleotides, the CDR3 is TGTGCCAGCTCACCAGGGACAGGGGAGTGGAACGAGCAGTTCTTC.